Below, one TCR beta chain is given with its context. As processed by the authors: It was from reference gene primer amplification that nucleated cell counts were estimated. Profiling relied on immunoSEQ multiplex PCR, and the TCRdb table lists in-frame clones only, not all of them. The V and J calls and clone size are taken from that table; D and trimming were inferred from the DNA. The table records approximately 140,000 clones, almost 90% of them present only once. CDR1 and CDR2 from the germline V gene are LNHDA and SQIVND (reference sequence). The length of the CDR3 is 18 residues. The ends lost 2 bases at V and 2 bases at J; junction bases unmatched: 12. These data come from a study of blood T cell repertoires in COVID-19. About the research overall: Researchers got acute and convalescent COVID-19 samples from the United States, Italy and Spain. T cells, B-cell-depleted T cells, or PBMCs provided the cDNA or gDNA that served as material.

The gene calls are TRBV19 and TRBJ2-3, with 8 bases that match TRBD2. Sequenced sample: peripheral blood. The receptor was isolated from a man aged 50-60 years with active or convalescent COVID-19. The DNA for the CDR3 is TGTGCCAGTAGTATATGGGGTATAGCGGGACCATTCACAGATACGCAGTATTTT. Translated: CASSIWGIAGPFTDTQYF. The entire variable domain, with the rest obtained from reference TRBV19 and TRBJ2-3, is as follows: DGGITQSPKYLFRKEGQNVTLSCEQNLNHDAMYWYRQDPGQGLRLIYYSQIVNDFQKGDIAEGYSVSREKKESFPLTVTSAQKNPTAFYLCASSIWGIAGPFTDTQYFGPGTRLTVL.